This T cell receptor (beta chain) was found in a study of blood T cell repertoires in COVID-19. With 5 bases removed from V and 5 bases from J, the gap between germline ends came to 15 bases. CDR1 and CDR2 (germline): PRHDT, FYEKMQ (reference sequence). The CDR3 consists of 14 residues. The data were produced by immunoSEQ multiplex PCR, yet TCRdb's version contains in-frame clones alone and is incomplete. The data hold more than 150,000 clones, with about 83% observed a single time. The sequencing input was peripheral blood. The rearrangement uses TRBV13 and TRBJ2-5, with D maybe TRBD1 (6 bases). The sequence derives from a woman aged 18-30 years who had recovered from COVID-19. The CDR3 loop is CASSIRGSMETQYF. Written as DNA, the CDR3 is TGTGCCAGCAGCATCAGGGGATCCATGGAGACCCAGTACTTC.